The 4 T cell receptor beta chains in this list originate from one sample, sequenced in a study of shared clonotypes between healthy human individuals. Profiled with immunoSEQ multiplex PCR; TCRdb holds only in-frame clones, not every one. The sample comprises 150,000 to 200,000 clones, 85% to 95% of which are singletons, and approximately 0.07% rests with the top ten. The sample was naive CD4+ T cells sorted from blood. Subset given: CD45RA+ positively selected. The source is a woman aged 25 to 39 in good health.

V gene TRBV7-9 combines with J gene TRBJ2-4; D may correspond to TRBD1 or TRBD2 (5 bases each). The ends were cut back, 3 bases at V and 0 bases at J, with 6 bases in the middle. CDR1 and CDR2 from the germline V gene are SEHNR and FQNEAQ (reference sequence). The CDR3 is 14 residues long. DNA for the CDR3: TGTGCCAGCAGCTTGGGGGTAGCCAAAAACATTCAGTACTTC. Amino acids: CASSLGVAKNIQYF.

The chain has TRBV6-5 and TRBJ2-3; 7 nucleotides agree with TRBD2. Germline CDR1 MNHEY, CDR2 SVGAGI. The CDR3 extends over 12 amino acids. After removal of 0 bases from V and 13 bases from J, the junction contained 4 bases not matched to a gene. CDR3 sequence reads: CASSYSMGGEYF. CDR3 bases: TGTGCCAGCAGTTACTCGATGGGGGGGGAGTATTTT.

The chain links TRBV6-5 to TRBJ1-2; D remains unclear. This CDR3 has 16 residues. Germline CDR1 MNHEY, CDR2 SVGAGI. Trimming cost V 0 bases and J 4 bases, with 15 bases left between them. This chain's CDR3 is CASSYSFLGGGYGYTF. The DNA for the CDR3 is TGTGCCAGCAGTTACTCGTTTTTGGGCGGCGGCTATGGCTACACCTTC.

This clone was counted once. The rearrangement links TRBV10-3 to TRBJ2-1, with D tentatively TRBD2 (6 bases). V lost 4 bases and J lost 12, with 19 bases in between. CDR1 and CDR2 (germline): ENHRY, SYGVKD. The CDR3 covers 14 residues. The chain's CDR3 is CAISASVTINGQFF. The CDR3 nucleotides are TGTGCCATCAGTGCTAGCGTCACTATAAACGGGCAGTTCTTC.